This passage covers 5 T cell receptor beta chains from one sample sequenced in a study of STAT3 mutations in large granular lymphocyte leukemia. Their cognate antigens are unknown. Produced via immunoSEQ multiplex PCR; TCRdb's table is partial and in-frame only. Of 15,000 to 20,000 clones listed, 84% are singletons. General study results and limits: At least one immunodominant TCR beta clonotype appeared in every T-cell large granular lymphocyte leukemia patient.

The sample taken for sequencing was peripheral blood mononuclear cells. Every receptor here comes from a man in his forties or fifties with T-cell large granular lymphocyte leukemia. Some clones in this sample may be carry-over from other donors' samples.

The CDR3 spells CASSTRRGKSSTDTQYF. CDR3 DNA sequence: TGTGCCAGCAGCACGAGGAGGGGAAAATCTAGCACAGATACGCAGTATTTT. The chain has TRBV11-2 and TRBJ2-3; D is perhaps TRBD2 (6 bases). Looked up from germline, CDR1 is SGHAT and CDR2 is FQNNGV. V was cut by 5 bases and J by 0 bases, with 18 bases left in between. The CDR3 is 17 residues long.

The V gene is TRBV12-5, the J gene TRBJ2-2; 7 nucleotides agree with TRBD1. CDR1 and CDR2 from the germline V gene are LGHNT and FRNRAP. Unmatched junction bases numbered 13, after V lost 5 bases and J lost 4 bases. The CDR3 consists of 17 residues. In DNA, the CDR3 is TGTGCTAGTGGTCCAACCACAGGGGCTAGGGGCACCGGGGAGCTGTTTTTT. This gives the protein CASGPTTGARGTGELFF. Variable domain in full (rest from reference TRBV12-5 and TRBJ2-2): DARVTQTPRHKVTEMGQEVTMRCQPILGHNTVFWYRQTMMQGLELLAYFRNRAPLDDSGMPKDRFSAEMPDATLATLKIQPSEPRDSAVYFCASGPTTGARGTGELFFGEGSRLTVL.

This sequence joins TRBV5-6 and TRBJ2-2; TRBD1 aligns across 7 bases. The germline CDR1 and CDR2 sequences are SGHDT and YYEEEE. CDR3 length equals 17 residues. The trim removed 4 bases at V and 2 bases at J, leaving 11 bases unmatched. In DNA form, the CDR3 reads TGTGCCAGCAGCCCTCGTAACCACAGGGGCAACACCGGGGAGCTGTTTTTT. This gives the protein CASSPRNHRGNTGELFF.

V gene TRBV5-1 combines with J gene TRBJ2-2; 8 bases map to TRBD1. V dropped 6 bases and J dropped 1; count of bases not matched to a gene: 8. CDR1 and CDR2 (germline): SGHRS, YFSETQ. The CDR3 has 16 amino acids. CDR3 DNA sequence: TGCGCCAGCATCCTGGACAGGGCTGAGAACACCGGGGAGCTGTTTTTT. Translated: CASILDRAENTGELFF.

This chain connects TRBV6-1 to TRBJ2-3; 9 bases agree with TRBD2. CDR1 MNHNS and CDR2 SASEGT come from the germline V gene. The CDR3 is 15 residues long. The ends lost 3 bases at V and 1 base at J; junction bases unmatched: 2. The CDR3 DNA is TGTGCCAGCAGTGACCAGCGGGGGGGCACAGATACGCAGTATTTT. This encodes CASSDQRGGTDTQYF.